Listed below are T cell receptor beta chains from one sample, sequenced in a study of blood T cells in healthy people across ages. MiXCR was run by TCRdb on the 5' RACE reads, yielding one entry per CDR3 protein. The table has around 1.7 million distinct CDR3 sequences, about 30% seen once; the top ten hold about 7.7%. The sample was blood. All receptors derive from a woman in her thirties in good health. Both conserved end residues are part of each CDR3. D genes are given only for firm matches. Expanded clones are given a class, and other clones once, few, many or no size at all.

d_call	v_call	j_call	clone_size	cdr3_nt	cdr3_aa
NA	TRBV28	TRBJ2-7	many	TGTGCCAGCACCCAAACCTCCTACGAGCAGTACTTC	CASTQTSYEQYF
TRBD2	TRBV10-2	TRBJ2-5	NA	TGCACCAGCAGTGAGTCGGGAGGGCGCCTGGAGCAGTACTTC	CTSSESGGRLEQYF
NA	TRBV18	TRBJ2-4	NA	TGTGCCAGCTCCCCTGGCCAGGCGGCCAAAAACATTCAGTACTTC	CASSPGQAAKNIQYF
TRBD1	TRBV4-3	TRBJ2-1	NA	TGCGCCAGCAGCCTCTCCCCCGGGACAGGGGGTATCAATGAGCAGTTCTTC	CASSLSPGTGGINEQFF
NA	TRBV9	TRBJ1-2	few	TGTGCCTGCAACCGGGAGCAGGCTAACTATGGCTACACCTTC	CACNREQANYGYTF
NA	TRBV7-2	TRBJ2-1	NA	TGTGCCAGCAGCTTCGGTCGGGAAGAGACCCAGTTCTTC	CASSFGREETQFF
NA	TRBV20-1	TRBJ2-6	NA	TGCAGTGCCACAGAGGTCGGTGGGGCCAACGTCCTGACTTTC	CSATEVGGANVLTF
TRBD2	TRBV20-1	TRBJ2-1	NA	TGCAGTGCCGGGAGGGGGTCCTACAATGAGCAGTTCTTC	CSAGRGSYNEQFF
TRBD1	TRBV7-2	TRBJ1-5	NA	TGTGCCAGCAGCACCCGACAGGGTCAGCCCCAGCATTTT	CASSTRQGQPQHF
NA	TRBV6-5	TRBJ2-7	many	TGTGCCAGCAGTTCTAGGGACATAACCTACGAGCAGTACTTC	CASSSRDITYEQYF
NA	TRBV11-2	TRBJ1-1	few	TGTGCCAGCAGCCCCAGGCGGAGCTCCAACACTGAAGCTTTCTTT	CASSPRRSSNTEAFF
NA	TRBV6-1	TRBJ2-1	few	TGTGCCAGCAGTGACAGGGTTTACAATGAGCAGTTCTTC	CASSDRVYNEQFF